This T cell receptor (beta chain) derives from a study of blood T cell repertoires in COVID-19. Adults between about 18 and 89 years of age took part from some 25 US areas. The method was immunoSEQ multiplex PCR; TCRdb's version includes in-frame clones alone and lacks a portion of them. This sample has hundreds of thousands of clones; 84% occur once, and the top ten carry around 4.1%. This CDR3 comprises 13 residues. The chain links TRBV21-1 to TRBJ2-7; TRBD1, the D gene given by the table, was not confirmed from the DNA. TRBV21-1 is a pseudogene locus. This TCR was sampled from a man younger than 40 with acute COVID-19. The specimen was PBMCs or T cells enriched from blood (not recorded which). CDR3 sequence (DNA): TGTGCCAGCAGAGGCAGGGGGGATTACGAGCAGTACGTC. It specifies CASRGRGDYEQYV.